The 29 T cell receptor beta chains listed next were all sequenced from one sample in a study of cytomegalovirus exposure and HLA in healthy donors. This PCR relied on a set of 60 Vbeta primers and 13 Jbeta primers. Assay used: immunoSEQ multiplex PCR; TCRdb lists only in-frame clones, some missing. The table records 130,000 to 150,000 clones, 64% of them present only once. Sequencing was carried out using PBMCs. These receptors came from a woman in her 30s in good health and CMV-seropositive.

In its sample, this clone was seen once. The J gene is TRBJ1-4, the V gene TRBV6-5, with 12 bases matching TRBD1. V lost 4 bases to trimming and J lost 8 bases; unmatched junction nucleotides: 5. Germline V gene lookup returns CDR1 MNHEY and CDR2 SVGAGI. The CDR3 is made up of 15 amino acids. CDR3 sequence reads: CASSSTGTGGEKLFF. The DNA for the CDR3 is TGTGCCAGCAGTTCGACCGGGACAGGGGGCGAAAAACTGTTTTTT.

The chain recombines TRBV18 with TRBJ1-1; no reliable D call. V was cut by 5 bases and J by 1 base, with 11 bases left in between. CDR3 size: 14 residues. CDR1 and CDR2 from the germline V gene are KGHSH and LQKENI. As DNA, the CDR3 is TGTGCCAGCTCATACCAAGCTAAGAACACTGAAGCTTTCTTT. This encodes CASSYQAKNTEAFF.

CDR3 sequence reads: CASSLTSGGAPYEQYF. The CDR3, as DNA: TGTGCCAGCAGCTTAACTAGCGGGGGGGCCCCCTACGAGCAGTACTTC. This chain connects TRBV7-2 to TRBJ2-7; 13 bases are shared with TRBD2. CDR3 size: 16 residues. V was clipped by 2 bases and J by 2 bases; unmatched bases: 3. CDR1 is SGHTA, CDR2 FQGNSA, per germline.

The chain combines TRBV6-5 with TRBJ1-6; 7 bases agree with TRBD1. This CDR3 spans 15 amino acids. The V and J ends lost 6 bases and 9 bases, in that order; junction bases with no gene match: 11. Germline CDR1 is MNHEY and CDR2 is SVGAGI. The CDR3 protein is CASRATGLDSSPLHF. The DNA for the CDR3 is TGTGCCAGCAGGGCGACAGGGCTTGACAGTTCACCCCTCCACTTT.

The chain links TRBV4-1 to TRBJ2-2; TRBD2 matches 7 bases. V was pared by 4 bases and J by 5 bases, with 19 bases of the junction left unmatched. Per the germline V gene, CDR1 is MGHRA and CDR2 is YSYEKL. The CDR3 covers 19 residues. The CDR3 loop is CASSPGASGMSYRTGELFF. CDR3 nucleotides: TGCGCCAGCAGCCCTGGGGCTAGCGGAATGTCATATAGGACCGGGGAGCTGTTTTTT.

The V and J genes are TRBV5-6 and TRBJ1-2; tentative D call: TRBD1 (6 bases). Trimming took off 7 bases at V and 3 bases at J, with 16 bases between the two ends. The CDR3 consists of 14 residues. Germline V gene lookup returns CDR1 SGHDT and CDR2 YYEEEE. The CDR3 here is CASQRGHNDYGYTF. DNA of the CDR3: TGTGCCAGCCAACGGGGACACAACGACTATGGCTACACCTTC.

The rearrangement uses TRBV4-1 and TRBJ2-2; 7 nucleotides line up with TRBD2. Trimming cost V 1 base and J 1 base; bases outside gene matches: 3. In germline, CDR1 is MGHRA, CDR2 YSYEKL. This CDR3 has 16 residues. The CDR3 protein is CASSQVPSGNTGELFF. Written as DNA, the CDR3 is TGCGCCAGCAGCCAAGTGCCTAGCGGGAACACCGGGGAGCTGTTTTTT.

This chain connects TRBV27 to TRBJ1-2, with D possibly matching TRBD1 (5 bases). CDR3 length equals 15 residues. Germline CDR1 and CDR2: MNHEY and SMNVEV (reference sequence). Trimming removed 1 base from V and 4 bases from J, with 13 bases in between. CDR3 loop: CASSLLGRGTYGYTF. DNA of the CDR3: TGTGCCAGCAGTTTATTGGGAAGGGGAACCTATGGCTACACCTTC.

The CDR3 DNA sequence: TGTGCCAGCATGTTCCCTCGGGGGACCTACGAGCAGTACTTC. This codes for CASMFPRGTYEQYF. The chain joins TRBV6-8 to TRBJ2-5, with TRBD2 as a possible D gene (6 bases). The better agreement between TRBJ2-7 and the DNA end casts doubt on the J call. The CDR3 covers 14 residues. Germline V gene sequence: CDR1 MNHGY, CDR2 SAAAGT.

The rearrangement joins TRBV2 to TRBJ1-2; 7 bases match TRBD1. The germline CDR1 and CDR2 sequences are SNHLY and FYNNEI. Unmatched junction bases numbered 4, after V lost 8 bases and J lost 4 bases. CDR3 length: 12 residues. CDR3 residues: CASRTGAYGYTF. CDR3 nucleotides: TGTGCCAGCCGGACAGGCGCCTATGGCTACACCTTC.

This clone was counted a few times. The V and J genes are TRBV4-1 and TRBJ1-5; no definite D call. CDR1 is MGHRA and CDR2 is YSYEKL in the germline V gene. The CDR3 totals 16 residues. The ends were cut back, 1 base at V and 1 base at J, with 11 bases in the middle. The DNA for the CDR3 is TGCGCCAGCAGCCAAGTATGGTGGAGGAGCAATCAGCCCCAGCATTTT. Its protein is CASSQVWWRSNQPQHF.

This chain connects TRBV19 to TRBJ1-5; 10 nucleotides align to TRBD1. The CDR3 contains 15 residues. Trimming cost V 4 bases and J 6 bases; bases outside gene matches: 6. The germline gives CDR1 LNHDA, CDR2 SQIVND (reference sequence). CDR3 in amino acids: CASSTLDRGAQPQHF. The CDR3 nucleotides read TGTGCCAGTAGTACCTTGGACAGGGGGGCTCAGCCCCAGCATTTT.

The V gene is TRBV7-8, the J gene TRBJ1-5, with TRBD1 matching 11 bases. The CDR3 covers 16 residues. Per the germline V gene, CDR1 is SGHVS and CDR2 is FQNEAQ. V lost 2 bases and J lost 1; bases outside the gene matches: 1. The CDR3 spells CASSLRTGGSNQPQHF. In nucleotides, the CDR3 is TGTGCCAGCAGCTTACGGACAGGGGGCAGCAATCAGCCCCAGCATTTT. The full variable domain, its missing parts supplied by reference TRBV7-8 and TRBJ1-5, is GAGVSQSPRYKVAKRGQDVALRCDPISGHVSLFWYQQALGQGPEFLTYFQNEAQLDKSGLPSDRFFAERPEGSVSTLKIQRTQQEDSAVYLCASSLRTGGSNQPQHFGDGTRLSIL.

The CDR3 spells CSVAGGESYEQYF. In DNA, the CDR3 is TGCAGCGTTGCAGGGGGCGAGTCCTACGAGCAGTACTTC. The V call is TRBV29-1, the J call TRBJ2-7; 8 nucleotides match TRBD1. The CDR3 is 13 residues long. CDR1 and CDR2 from the germline V gene are SQVTM and ANQGSEA. Losses at the gene ends were 4 bases for V and 1 base for J; bases not matched to a gene: 3.

The J gene is TRBJ1-1, the V gene TRBV6-6; the D is unclear. The length of the CDR3 is 13 residues. V was pared by 11 bases and J by 3 bases, with 16 bases between. Germline CDR1 is MNHNY and CDR2 is SVGAGI (reference sequence). CDR3 DNA: TGTGCCGCGGCCGGGGTTGGGGACACTGAAGCTTTCTTT. As protein: CAAAGVGDTEAFF.

This rearrangement joins TRBV21-1 to TRBJ1-4. TRBV21-1 is labeled a pseudogene. The CDR3 runs 16 residues. This CDR3 is CASSKEKAPRDEKLFF. The CDR3 DNA reads TGTGCCAGCAGCAAAGAAAAGGCCCCGAGGGATGAAAAACTGTTTTTT.

The chain uses TRBV29-1 and TRBJ2-7; D gene uncertain. The CDR3 runs to 12 residues. Germline lookup yields CDR1 SQVTM and CDR2 ANQGSEA. The germline V and J ends were trimmed by 5 bases and 2 bases, with 10 bases remaining between them. The CDR3 DNA follows: TGCAGCGTTTTTGAACAGACCTACGAGCAGTACTTC. It specifies CSVFEQTYEQYF.

The chain carries TRBV5-4 and TRBJ2-5; D perhaps matches TRBD1 (6 bases). This CDR3 has 16 residues. Trimming removed 4 bases at V and 4 bases at J, with 20 bases between. From germline, CDR1 is SGHNT and CDR2 YYREEE (reference sequence). The DNA for the CDR3 is TGTGCCAGCAGCGCCGGGACAAAGGGGGTGGTAGAGACCCAGTACTTC. Protein product: CASSAGTKGVVETQYF.

The V call is TRBV14, the J call TRBJ2-3; D is unresolved. This CDR3 contains 15 residues. Trimming cost V 2 bases and J 0 bases, with 9 bases left between them. Germline V gene lookup returns CDR1 SGHDN and CDR2 FVKESK. CDR3: CASSQLVRSTDTQYF. CDR3 nucleotides: TGTGCCAGCAGCCAATTAGTGCGTAGCACAGATACGCAGTATTTT.

The chain joins TRBV5-6 to TRBJ2-1; 10 positions agree with TRBD2. V was clipped by 2 bases and J by 4 bases; unmatched bases: 6. The CDR3 spans 16 residues. Germline CDR1 and CDR2: SGHDT and YYEEEE. The CDR3 DNA follows: TGTGCCAGCAGCTTCCCTAGCGGGGGATCTTACAATGAGCAGTTCTTC. Residues: CASSFPSGGSYNEQFF.

V is TRBV6-1 and J is TRBJ2-3; D is perhaps TRBD1 (5 bases). In germline, CDR1 is MNHNS, CDR2 SASEGT. The CDR3 runs 14 residues. Trimming pared 6 bases from V and 1 base from J, leaving 11 bases between. CDR3 nucleotides: TGTGCCAGCAGGGACACTCGGGGCACAGATACGCAGTATTTT. This encodes CASRDTRGTDTQYF.

The chain links TRBV6-1 to TRBJ1-1, with D possibly being TRBD1 (5 bases). In germline, CDR1 is MNHNS, CDR2 SASEGT. Trimming took off 8 bases at V and 1 base at J, with 11 bases between the two ends. The length of the CDR3 is 13 residues. The CDR3 sequence is CASQTVPNTEAFF. The CDR3 bases are TGTGCCAGCCAGACAGTGCCGAACACTGAAGCTTTCTTT.

This CDR3 reads CASSLGLAETNEQFF. Here the CDR3 DNA reads TGTGCCAGCAGCTTGGGACTAGCGGAAACGAATGAGCAGTTCTTC. The rearrangement uses TRBV7-8 and TRBJ2-1; 11 bases are shared with TRBD2. CDR1 is SGHVS, CDR2 FQNEAQ, per germline. With 3 bases clipped from V and 7 bases from J, the junction kept 5 bases outside the gene matches. The CDR3 runs to 15 residues.

The chain joins TRBV7-9 to TRBJ1-2, with 7 positions matching TRBD1. Trimming at V came to 5 bases and at J to 0 bases, leaving 9 bases not matched to a gene. This CDR3 contains 16 residues. Germline CDR1 SEHNR, CDR2 FQNEAQ (reference sequence). CDR3 residues: CASSLLYGTANYGYTF. CDR3 nucleotides: TGTGCCAGCAGCCTACTATACGGGACAGCTAACTATGGCTACACCTTC.

This chain connects TRBV11-2 to TRBJ2-5, with D maybe TRBD2 (6 bases). The J call may be faulty, since TRBJ2-7 better matches the DNA end. Per the germline V gene, CDR1 is SGHAT and CDR2 is FQNNGV. This CDR3 contains 13 residues. The CDR3 here is CASSFGSSYEQYF. CDR3 nucleotide sequence: TGTGCCAGCAGCTTCGGGAGCTCCTACGAGCAGTACTTC.

This clone was observed a handful of times. The genes are TRBV4-2 and TRBJ2-7, with a possible D match to TRBD1 (5 bases). V was trimmed by 0 bases and J by 0 bases, leaving 12 bases between them. The CDR3 sequence is 16 residues long. Germline-derived CDR1 and CDR2 are LGHNA and YNFKEQ. CDR3 nucleotide sequence: TGTGCCAGCAGCCAAGACGTGGGGCAGAGCTCCTACGAGCAGTACTTC. This gives the protein CASSQDVGQSSYEQYF.

The chain uses TRBV13 and TRBJ2-5, with D possibly TRBD1 on 6 matching bases. This CDR3 is built from 15 residues. The V gene's germline CDR1 is PRHDT and CDR2 FYEKMQ (reference sequence). The V gene lost 2 bases and the J gene lost 2 bases, with 12 bases spanning the gap. CDR3 region: CASSLFTQGQETQYF. Written as DNA, the CDR3 is TGTGCCAGCAGCTTATTTACCCAGGGGCAAGAGACCCAGTACTTC.

Turning to this clone: The junction does not match germline at one end; this may be a read error. The chain links TRBV6-5 to TRBJ1-1, with 8 positions matching TRBD1. The germline V gene has CDR1 MNHEY and CDR2 SVGAGI. The CDR3 is 11 residues long. This CDR3 is CASSYSGQAFF. For the CDR3, the DNA is TGTGCCAGCAGTTACTCGGGACAGGCCTTTTTT.

This clone turned up a few times. This CDR3 reads CASSSQDRGSYNEQFF. CDR3 nucleotide sequence: TGTGCCAGCAGCTCACAGGACAGGGGCTCCTACAATGAGCAGTTCTTC. The chain couples TRBV7-3 to TRBJ2-1; 9 bases align to TRBD1. Germline values: CDR1 SGHTA, CDR2 FQGTGA. The CDR3 runs 16 residues. The V segment lost 4 bases and the J segment 0 bases; nucleotides outside the gene matches: 4.